This T cell receptor beta chain was identified during a study of OX40 agonist ivuxolimab in advanced cancers. Study overall: Eligibility rules accepted prior anti-PD-1, anti-PD-L1 or anti-CTLA-4 therapy, and over 35% had some.

V trimming: 4 bases; J trimming: 6 bases; junction bases outside the gene matches: 13. Germline CDR1 is SGHRS and CDR2 is YFSETQ. The CDR3 totals 16 residues. This table comes from immunoSEQ multiplex PCR, and its TCRdb copy is limited to in-frame clones, with some not included. The sample holds roughly 41,000 clones, almost 80% seen once. This sequence originates from an adult with an advanced solid tumor such as melanoma, head and neck, liver or kidney cancer. V gene TRBV5-1 combines with J gene TRBJ1-1; 9 positions match TRBD1. Sequencing was performed on CD4+ or CD8+ T cells sorted from blood, taken in a trial of the OX40 agonist ivuxolimab. The CDR3 nucleotides read TGCGCCAGCAGCGAGGGGACAGGGCGAGGGTTTTCTGAAGCTTTCTTT. Its protein is CASSEGTGRGFSEAFF.